This T cell receptor beta chain was captured in a study of blood T cell repertoires in COVID-19. CDR3 length: 16 amino acids. Per the germline V gene, CDR1 is SSHAT and CDR2 is FNYEAQ (reference sequence). A note on this clone: The junction departs from germline at one end; a sequencing error may be responsible.

Original methodology: Reference gene primer amplification in the assay estimated nucleated cell counts. Data came from immunoSEQ multiplex PCR; TCRdb stores just in-frame clones and leaves some out. V, J and clone size reflect that table, while D and trimming were determined from the DNA. The sample records approximately 200,000 clones, 85% being singletons. The clonotype originates from a man in his forties or fifties with acute or convalescent COVID-19. The sample consisted of peripheral blood. The V call is TRBV7-7, the J call TRBJ2-5; 8 bases are shared with TRBD2. The CDR3 nucleotides are TGTGCTAGCAGCTTAGCGATTACTAGCGGTCAAGAGACCCAGTACTTC. Translated: CASSLAITSGQETQYF.